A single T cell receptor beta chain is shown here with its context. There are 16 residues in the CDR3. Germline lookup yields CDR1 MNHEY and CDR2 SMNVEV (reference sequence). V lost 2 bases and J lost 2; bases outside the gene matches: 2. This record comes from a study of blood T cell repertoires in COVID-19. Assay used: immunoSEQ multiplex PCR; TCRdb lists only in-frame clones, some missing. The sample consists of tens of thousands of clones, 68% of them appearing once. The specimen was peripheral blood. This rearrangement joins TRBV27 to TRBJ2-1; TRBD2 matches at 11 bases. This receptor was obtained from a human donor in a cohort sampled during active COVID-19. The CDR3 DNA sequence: TGTGCCAGCAGTTTACAGGGACTAGCGGCCTACAATGAGCAGTTCTTC. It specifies CASSLQGLAAYNEQFF.